This T cell receptor beta chain emerged from a study of CD8 T cells in ankylosing spondylitis. The study, taken as a whole, reports: It appeared that ankylosing spondylitis blood was characterized by a TCR beta motif of eight highly homologous variants. Within peripheral blood, clones linked to disease were CD8+ and relatively rare.

V trimming: 7 bases; J trimming: 13 bases; junction bases outside the gene matches: 12. CDR3 length equals 14 residues. Germline V gives CDR1 SNHLY, CDR2 FYNNEI. Researchers built TCR beta libraries using quantitative 5'-RACE with molecular barcodes. TCRdb ran MiXCR on the 5' RACE reads and lists one entry per CDR3 protein. The data show about 800,000 distinct CDR3 sequences, with approximately 10% seen just once and 0.45% to 0.6% held by the top ten. Remarks on this clonotype: No antigen is known for it.

This receptor was identified in a male donor with ankylosing spondylitis. Sequenced material: blood, either unsorted or a sorted T cell fraction (not recorded which). V is TRBV2 and J is TRBJ1-6, with 8 bases lining up with TRBD1. The CDR3 sequence: CASTSRDRSLPLHF. Written as DNA, the CDR3 is TGTGCCAGCACCTCCCGGGACAGGAGTCTCCCCCTCCACTTT.